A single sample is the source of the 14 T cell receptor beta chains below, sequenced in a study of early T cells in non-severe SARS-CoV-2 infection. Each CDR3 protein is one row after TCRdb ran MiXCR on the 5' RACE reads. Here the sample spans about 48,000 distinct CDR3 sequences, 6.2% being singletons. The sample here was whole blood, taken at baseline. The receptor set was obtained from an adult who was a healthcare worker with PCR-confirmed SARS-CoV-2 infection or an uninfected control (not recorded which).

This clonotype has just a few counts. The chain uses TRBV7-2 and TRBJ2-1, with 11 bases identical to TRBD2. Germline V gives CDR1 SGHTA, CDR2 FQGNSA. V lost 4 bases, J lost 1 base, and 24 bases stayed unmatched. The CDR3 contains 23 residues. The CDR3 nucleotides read TGTGCCAGCAGCTCCCCGGATGCGGCACTAGCGGGAGAGGAGAGGGGGTCCTACAATGAGCAGTTCTTC. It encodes CASSSPDAALAGEERGSYNEQFF.

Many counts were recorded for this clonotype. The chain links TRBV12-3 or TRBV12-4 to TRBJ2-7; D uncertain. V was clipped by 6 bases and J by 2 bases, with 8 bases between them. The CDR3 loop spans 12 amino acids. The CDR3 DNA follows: TGTGCCAGCAGCCCATTCGCCTACGAGCAGTACTTC. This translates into CASSPFAYEQYF.

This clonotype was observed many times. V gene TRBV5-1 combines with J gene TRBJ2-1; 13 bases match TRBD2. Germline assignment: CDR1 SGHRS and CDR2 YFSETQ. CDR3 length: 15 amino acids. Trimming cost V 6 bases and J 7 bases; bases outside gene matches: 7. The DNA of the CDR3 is TGCGCCAGCAACACAGGGACTAGCGGGACTAATGAGCAGTTCTTC. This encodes CASNTGTSGTNEQFF.

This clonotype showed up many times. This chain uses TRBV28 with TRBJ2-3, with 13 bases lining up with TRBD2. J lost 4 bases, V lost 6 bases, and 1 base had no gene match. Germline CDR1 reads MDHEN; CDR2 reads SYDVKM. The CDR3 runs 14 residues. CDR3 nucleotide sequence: TGTGCCAGCAGAACTAGCGGGAGGGCAGATACGCAGTATTTT. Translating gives CASRTSGRADTQYF.

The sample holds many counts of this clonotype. CDR3 in DNA: TGTGCCTCCCTGGGGCGGAGAGGGGCCTACGAGCAGTACTTC. It specifies CASLGRRGAYEQYF. V usage is TRBV28 and J usage is TRBJ2-7; D is tentatively TRBD1 or TRBD2 (5 bases each). CDR3 length equals 14 residues. Germline CDR1 MDHEN, CDR2 SYDVKM. Between the trimmed V and J ends, which lost 11 bases and 2 bases, there was a span of 19 bases.

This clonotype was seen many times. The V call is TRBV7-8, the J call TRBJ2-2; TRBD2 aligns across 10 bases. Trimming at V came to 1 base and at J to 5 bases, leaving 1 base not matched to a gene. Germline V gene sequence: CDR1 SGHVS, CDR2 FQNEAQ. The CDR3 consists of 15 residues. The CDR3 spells CASSLGLAGTGELFF. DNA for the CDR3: TGTGCCAGCAGCTTAGGACTAGCGGGTACCGGGGAGCTGTTTTTT.

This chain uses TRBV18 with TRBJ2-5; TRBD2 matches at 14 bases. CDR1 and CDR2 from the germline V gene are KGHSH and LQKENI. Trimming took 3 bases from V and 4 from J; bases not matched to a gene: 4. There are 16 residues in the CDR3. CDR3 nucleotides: TGTGCCAGCTCACCCTCCGGGACTAGCGGGAGAGAGACCCAGTACTTC. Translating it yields CASSPSGTSGRETQYF.

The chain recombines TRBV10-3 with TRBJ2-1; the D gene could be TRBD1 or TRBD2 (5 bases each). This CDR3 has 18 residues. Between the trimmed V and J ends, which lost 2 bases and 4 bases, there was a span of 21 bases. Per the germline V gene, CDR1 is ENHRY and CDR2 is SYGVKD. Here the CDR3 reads CAISEGTASNTRYNEQFF. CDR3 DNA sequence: TGTGCCATCAGTGAGGGGACCGCTTCGAATACGCGATACAATGAGCAGTTCTTC.

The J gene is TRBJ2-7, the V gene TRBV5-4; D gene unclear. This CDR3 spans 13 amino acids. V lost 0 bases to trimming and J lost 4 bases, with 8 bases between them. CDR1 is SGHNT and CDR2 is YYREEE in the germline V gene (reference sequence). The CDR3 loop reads CASSLDRSYEQYF. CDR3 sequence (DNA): TGTGCCAGCAGCTTGGACAGATCTTACGAGCAGTACTTC.

CDR3 in DNA: TGCGCCAGCACTCTTGATCTGGACGACGCTAGCAGCACAGATACGCAGTATTTT. Translating it yields CASTLDLDDASSTDTQYF. The chain is built from TRBV10-2 and TRBJ2-3, with a weak D call TRBD2 (5 bases). CDR3 size: 18 residues. Trimming removed 7 bases at V and 0 bases at J, with 23 bases between. Germline V gene lookup returns CDR1 WSHSY and CDR2 SAAADI.

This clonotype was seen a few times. The CDR3 DNA sequence: TGTGCCAGCAGTTTGAAAGGGCTGACCCAGTACTTC. Its translation is CASSLKGLTQYF. The V gene is TRBV12-3 or TRBV12-4, the J gene TRBJ2-5; D not certain. The CDR3 runs to 12 residues. V gave up 3 bases and J gave up 7 bases, with 9 bases separating them.

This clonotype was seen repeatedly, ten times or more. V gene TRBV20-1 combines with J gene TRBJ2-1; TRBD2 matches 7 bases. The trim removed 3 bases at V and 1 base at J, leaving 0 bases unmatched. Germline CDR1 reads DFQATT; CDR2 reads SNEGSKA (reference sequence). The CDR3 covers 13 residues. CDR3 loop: CSASGRSYNEQFF. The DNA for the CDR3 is TGCAGTGCTAGCGGGAGGTCCTACAATGAGCAGTTCTTC.

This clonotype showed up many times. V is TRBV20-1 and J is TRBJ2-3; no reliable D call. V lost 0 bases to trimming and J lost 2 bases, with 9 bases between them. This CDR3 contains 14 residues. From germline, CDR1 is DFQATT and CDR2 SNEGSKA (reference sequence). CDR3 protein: CSARDLLSTDTQYF. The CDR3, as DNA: TGCAGTGCTAGAGACTTACTCTCCACAGATACGCAGTATTTT.

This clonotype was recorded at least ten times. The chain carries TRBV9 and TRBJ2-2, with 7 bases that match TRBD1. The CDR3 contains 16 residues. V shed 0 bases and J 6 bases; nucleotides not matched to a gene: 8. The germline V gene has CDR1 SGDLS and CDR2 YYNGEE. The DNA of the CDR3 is TGTGCCAGCAGCGTAGTTCAGGGGGTTGTTCCCGGGGAGCTGTTTTTT. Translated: CASSVVQGVVPGELFF. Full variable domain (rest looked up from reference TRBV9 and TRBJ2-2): DSGVTQTPKHLITATGQRVTLRCSPRSGDLSVYWYQQSLDQGLQFLIQYYNGEERAKGNILERFSAQQFPDLHSELNLSSLELGDSALYFCASSVVQGVVPGELFFGEGSRLTVL.